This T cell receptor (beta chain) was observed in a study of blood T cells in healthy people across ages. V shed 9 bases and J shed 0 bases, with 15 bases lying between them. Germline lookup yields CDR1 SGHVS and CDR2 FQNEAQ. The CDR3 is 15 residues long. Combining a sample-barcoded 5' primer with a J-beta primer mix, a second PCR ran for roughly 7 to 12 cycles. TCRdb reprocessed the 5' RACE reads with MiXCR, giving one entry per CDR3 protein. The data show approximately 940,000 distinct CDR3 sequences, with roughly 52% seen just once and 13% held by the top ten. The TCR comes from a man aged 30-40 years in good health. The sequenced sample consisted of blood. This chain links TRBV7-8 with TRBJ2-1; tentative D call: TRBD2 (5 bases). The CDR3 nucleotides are TGTGCCAGTAGCGCGGGTCCAAACTCCTACAATGAGCAGTTCTTC. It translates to CASSAGPNSYNEQFF.